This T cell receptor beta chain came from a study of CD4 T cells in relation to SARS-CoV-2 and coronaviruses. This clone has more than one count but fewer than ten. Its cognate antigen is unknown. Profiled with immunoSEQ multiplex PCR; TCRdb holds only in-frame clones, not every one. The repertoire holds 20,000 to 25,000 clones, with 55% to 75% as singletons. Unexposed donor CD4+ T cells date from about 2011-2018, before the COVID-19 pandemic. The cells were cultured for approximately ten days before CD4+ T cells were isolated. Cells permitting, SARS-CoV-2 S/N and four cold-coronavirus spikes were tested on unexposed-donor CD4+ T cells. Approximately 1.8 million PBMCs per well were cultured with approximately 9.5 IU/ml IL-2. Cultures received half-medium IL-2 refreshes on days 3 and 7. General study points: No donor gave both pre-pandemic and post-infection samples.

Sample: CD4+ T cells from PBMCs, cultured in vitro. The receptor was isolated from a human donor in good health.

The chain's CDR3 is CASSFDPPGELFF. The CDR3 DNA is TGTGCCAGCAGCTTCGATCCCCCCGGGGAGCTGTTTTTT. V and J are TRBV7-9 and TRBJ2-2; D not resolved. V was shortened by 3 bases and J by 6 bases, with 8 bases between the two germline ends. CDR1 and CDR2 (germline): SEHNR, FQNEAQ (reference sequence). The CDR3 runs to 13 residues. The variable domain in full, completed from reference TRBV7-9 and TRBJ2-2, reads DTGVSQNPRHKITKRGQNVTFRCDPISEHNRLYWYRQTLGQGPEFLTYFQNEAQLEKSRLLSDRFSAERPKGSFSTLEIQRTEQGDSAMYLCASSFDPPGELFFGEGSRLTVL.